What follows are 10 T cell receptor beta chains derived from one specimen sequenced in a study of shared clonotypes between healthy human individuals. Terminally differentiated effector memory CD45RA+ cells were excluded by CCR7 positive selection of CD45RO-negative cells. This table comes from immunoSEQ multiplex PCR, and its TCRdb copy is limited to in-frame clones, with some not included. The repertoire holds fewer than 850,000 clones, with about 96% as singletons. Material: naive CD8+ T cells sorted from blood. All receptors come from a young man in good health.

V is TRBV18 and J is TRBJ2-5, with D perhaps TRBD1 (6 bases). This CDR3 has 16 residues. Germline V gives CDR1 KGHSH, CDR2 LQKENI. Trimming removed 2 bases at V and 4 bases at J, with 17 bases between. CDR3 loop: CASSPGLAGARETQYF. The CDR3 DNA is TGTGCCAGCTCACCAGGTTTAGCAGGGGCGCGAGAGACCCAGTACTTC. Using reference TRBV18 and TRBJ2-5 for the parts outside the CDR3, the full variable domain is NAGVMQNPRHLVRRRGQEARLRCSPMKGHSHVYWYRQLPEEGLKFMVYLQKENIIDESGMPKERFSAEFPKEGPSILRIQQVVRGDSAAYFCASSPGLAGARETQYFGPGTRLLVL.

The chain uses TRBV5-4 and TRBJ1-1; the D gene is possibly TRBD1 (5 bases). The CDR3 covers 11 residues. V dropped 6 bases and J dropped 9 bases, with 12 bases sitting between them. Germline V gene data show CDR1 as SGHNT and CDR2 as YYREEE (reference sequence). This chain's CDR3 is CASTRGFKAFF. DNA of the CDR3: TGTGCCAGCACTCGGGGCTTTAAAGCTTTCTTT.

The chain links TRBV27 to TRBJ2-1; D is undetermined. The germline V gene has CDR1 MNHEY and CDR2 SMNVEV (reference sequence). Trimming stripped 4 bases from V and 1 base from J, with 11 bases between. The CDR3 spans 15 residues. The CDR3 coding sequence is TGTGCCAGCAGTTCCTCCTCAGGATCCTACAATGAGCAGTTCTTC. Translation gives CASSSSSGSYNEQFF.

The chain recombines TRBV7-6 with TRBJ1-5, with D unclear. The CDR3 has 15 amino acids. V lost 4 bases and J lost 2, with 12 bases in between. CDR1 and CDR2 (germline): SGHVS, FNYEAQ. As DNA, the CDR3 is TGTGCCAGCAGCTCCCATCTTGGGGGCAATCAGCCCCAGCATTTT. This encodes CASSSHLGGNQPQHF.

The genes are TRBV28 and TRBJ2-5; D uncertain. CDR1 and CDR2 (germline): MDHEN, SYDVKM. CDR3 length: 15 amino acids. Trimming took 5 bases from V and 2 from J, leaving 15 bases between them. CDR3 nucleotides: TGTGCCAGCAGTGCCCTATGGGTTCAGCAAGAGACCCAGTACTTC. Translation gives CASSALWVQQETQYF.

The CDR3 nucleotides are TGTGCCAGCTCACCCGACAGGGGCCCCTATGGCTACACCTTC. Protein sequence: CASSPDRGPYGYTF. V and J are TRBV18 and TRBJ1-2; 8 bases agree with TRBD1. The CDR3 spans 14 residues. Looked up from germline, CDR1 is KGHSH and CDR2 is LQKENI. V lost 3 bases, J lost 4 bases, and 4 bases stayed unmatched.

The chain employs TRBV4-2 and TRBJ2-7; 7 positions match TRBD1. V shed 0 bases and J 0 bases; nucleotides not matched to a gene: 2. Germline CDR1 LGHNA, CDR2 YNFKEQ. The CDR3 is 15 amino acids. The CDR3 spells CASSQERTGSYEQYF. DNA of the CDR3: TGTGCCAGCAGCCAAGAAAGGACAGGCTCCTACGAGCAGTACTTC.

The chain employs TRBV30 and TRBJ2-7, with D perhaps TRBD1 (6 bases). Germline CDR1 GTSNPN, CDR2 SVGIG (reference sequence). The CDR3 length is 12 residues. V lost 4 bases and J lost 1, with 8 bases in between. CDR3 loop: CAWTTGSYEQYF. The DNA for the CDR3 is TGTGCCTGGACAACAGGGTCCTACGAGCAGTACTTC.

In regard to this clone: The sample holds other DNA sequences that translate to the same CDR3. This chain joins TRBV4-1 and TRBJ2-7; D possibly corresponds to TRBD1 (6 bases). This CDR3 has 14 residues. V was cut by 2 bases and J by 0 bases, with 8 bases left in between. The germline V gene has CDR1 MGHRA and CDR2 YSYEKL. CDR3 coding DNA: TGCGCCAGCAGCCAACGACAGGACTCCTACGAGCAGTACTTC. Amino acids: CASSQRQDSYEQYF.

The rearrangement links TRBV9 to TRBJ2-1; 10 positions match TRBD2. The CDR3 is 16 residues long. Trimming took 4 bases from V and 6 from J; bases not matched to a gene: 10. Germline values: CDR1 SGDLS, CDR2 YYNGEE. The chain's CDR3 is CASSTLAGAMVNEQFF. The CDR3 DNA reads as TGTGCCAGCAGCACGCTAGCGGGAGCCATGGTCAATGAGCAGTTCTTC.